This T cell receptor (beta chain) stems from a study of blood T cell repertoires in COVID-19. Study in general: Acute and convalescent COVID-19 specimens originated in the United States, Italy and Spain. Sources were T cells, B-cell-depleted T cells, or PBMCs; the material itself was cDNA or gDNA.

The CDR3 loop spans 16 amino acids. Germline loops: CDR1 KGHSH, CDR2 LQKENI. With V trimmed by 0 bases and J by 1 base, 1 base remained unmatched. In the study's own analysis: Reference gene primers were amplified, and this amplification served to estimate nucleated cell counts. This table comes from immunoSEQ multiplex PCR, and its TCRdb copy is limited to in-frame clones, with some not included. V, J and clone size reflect that table, while D and trimming were determined from the DNA. The sample yields about 80,000 clones, about 85% seen once. The TCR comes from a man aged 80 or over with active or convalescent COVID-19. Sequencing used peripheral blood. J is TRBJ2-5 and V is TRBV18; 11 nucleotides align to TRBD1. Here the CDR3 DNA reads TGTGCCAGCTCACCACCGGGACAGGGGGTCCAAGAGACCCAGTACTTC. Encoded protein: CASSPPGQGVQETQYF.